This entry lists 21 T cell receptor beta chains sequenced from one sample in a study of T cells after yellow fever vaccination. One entry per CDR3 protein, called by TCRdb with MiXCR from the 5' RACE reads. Among some 300,000 distinct CDR3 sequences, approximately 10% were seen once, and the ten largest hold 3% to 3.5%. The source material was CD4+ T cells sorted from PBMCs, sampled 5 days after the yellow fever booster vaccination. These receptors came from a man between 18 and 35 years old who received the YFV17D yellow fever vaccine.

This clonotype was observed a handful of times. V is TRBV6-1 and J is TRBJ1-1, with D perhaps TRBD1 (5 bases). The CDR3 spans 14 residues. Germline V lookup: CDR1 MNHNS, CDR2 SASEGT. Trimming pared 10 bases from V and 0 bases from J, leaving 15 bases between. CDR3 sequence: CATGGNTMNTEAFF. In DNA form, the CDR3 reads TGTGCCACCGGGGGAAACACAATGAACACTGAAGCTTTCTTT.

This clonotype occurred many times. The J gene is TRBJ1-2, the V gene TRBV7-9; D remains ambiguous. V was clipped by 6 bases and J by 5 bases, with 16 bases between them. Germline V gene data show CDR1 as SEHNR and CDR2 as FQNEAQ (reference sequence). The CDR3 length is 14 residues. CDR3: CASSPGDGEYGYTF. CDR3 DNA: TGTGCCAGCAGTCCAGGAGACGGTGAATATGGCTACACCTTC.

This clonotype was counted between two and nine times. The chain joins TRBV5-1 to TRBJ2-5; 8 bases match TRBD2. The V and J ends lost 2 bases and 2 bases, in that order; junction bases with no gene match: 8. The CDR3 spans 16 residues. Germline V gives CDR1 SGHRS, CDR2 YFSETQ. The CDR3 nucleotides read TGCGCCAGCAGCTTTGGTAATAGCGGGAATCAAGAGACCCAGTACTTC. This sequence encodes CASSFGNSGNQETQYF.

V is TRBV7-8 and J is TRBJ1-5; D not resolved. This CDR3 has 14 amino acids. Per germline, CDR1 SGHVS and CDR2 FQNEAQ. V was clipped by 4 bases and J by 8 bases, with 15 bases between them. CDR3 DNA sequence: TGTGCCAGCAGCTCCCAAGGAGGGTCGGAGCCCCAGCATTTT. Translation: CASSSQGGSEPQHF.

This clonotype was seen a few times. V gene TRBV7-9 combines with J gene TRBJ1-4; D gene uncertain. Germline V gives CDR1 SEHNR, CDR2 FQNEAQ (reference sequence). With 2 bases removed from V and 6 bases from J, the gap between germline ends came to 7 bases. The CDR3 consists of 13 residues. The CDR3 bases are TGTGCCAGCAGCTTATATGCGGATGAAAAACTGTTTTTT. Its protein is CASSLYADEKLFF.

There are a few counts of this clonotype. V is TRBV4-1 and J is TRBJ1-3; D may be TRBD1 (5 bases). Germline CDR1 reads MGHRA; CDR2 reads YSYEKL. This CDR3 comprises 15 residues. V lost 1 base, J lost 0 bases, and 7 bases lay in between. CDR3 region: CASSQGTISGNTIYF. CDR3 in DNA: TGCGCCAGCAGCCAAGGGACAATCTCTGGAAACACCATATATTTT.

V and J are TRBV29-1 and TRBJ2-5; unclear D gene. Trimming cost V 4 bases and J 1 base, with 10 bases left between them. The CDR3 has 13 amino acids. CDR1 is SQVTM, CDR2 ANQGSEA, per germline. CDR3 DNA sequence: TGCAGCGTTGCTGTGGCAGCCCAAGAGACCCAGTACTTC. Protein sequence: CSVAVAAQETQYF.

The chain uses TRBV11-2 and TRBJ1-4, with 8 bases aligning to TRBD1. Trimming cost V 1 base and J 13 bases; bases outside gene matches: 8. The germline V gene encodes CDR1 SGHAT and CDR2 FQNNGV. The length of the CDR3 is 14 residues. CDR3 nucleotide sequence: TGTGCCAGCAGCTTAGCCCAGGGGGCGAGAGGACTGTTTTTT. Translating gives CASSLAQGARGLFF. Looking up the rest from reference TRBV11-2 and TRBJ1-4 gives the full variable domain: EAGVAQSPRYKIIEKRQSVAFWCNPISGHATLYWYQQILGQGPKLLIQFQNNGVVDDSQLPKDRFSAERLKGVDSTLKIQPAKLEDSAVYLCASSLAQGARGLFFGSGTQLSVL.

This clonotype was seen only a few times. The chain links TRBV10-3 to TRBJ2-4, with TRBD2 matching 7 bases. The CDR3 has 15 residues. The V segment lost 4 bases and the J segment 11 bases; nucleotides outside the gene matches: 14. CDR1 and CDR2 from the germline V gene are ENHRY and SYGVKD. The CDR3 DNA follows: TGTGCCATCAGTGGCCTTGCGGGGGAGGGTATGGTTCAGTACTTC. Protein: CAISGLAGEGMVQYF.

The genes are TRBV6-2 or TRBV6-3 and TRBJ2-2; 9 bases are a match to TRBD2. Germline CDR1 reads MNHEY; CDR2 reads SVGEGT. Unmatched junction bases numbered 9, after V lost 7 bases and J lost 9 bases. The length of the CDR3 is 14 residues. The CDR3 sequence: CASTAGGPFRELFF. DNA of the CDR3: TGTGCCAGCACGGCGGGGGGGCCGTTCCGGGAGCTGTTTTTT.

This clonotype has ten or more counts. V and J are TRBV5-1 and TRBJ2-2, with 7 bases lining up with TRBD1. V lost 4 bases to trimming and J lost 6 bases; unmatched junction nucleotides: 3. The CDR3 covers 13 residues. CDR1 and CDR2 from the germline V gene are SGHRS and YFSETQ. CDR3 sequence: CASSPTGPGELFF. As DNA, the CDR3 is TGCGCCAGCAGCCCGACAGGGCCCGGGGAGCTGTTTTTT. Variable domain in full (rest from reference TRBV5-1 and TRBJ2-2): KAGVTQTPRYLIKTRGQQVTLSCSPISGHRSVSWYQQTPGQGLQFLFEYFSETQRNKGNFPGRFSGRQFSNSRSEMNVSTLELGDSALYLCASSPTGPGELFFGEGSRLTVL.

The rearrangement uses TRBV20-1 and TRBJ2-5; 8 bases are a match to TRBD1. Unmatched junction bases numbered 4, after V lost 8 bases and J lost 5 bases. This CDR3 is built from 11 residues. Germline CDR1 DFQATT, CDR2 SNEGSKA (reference sequence). CDR3 nucleotide sequence: TGCAGTCAGGGGGCTAGGGAGACCCAGTACTTC. Its protein is CSQGARETQYF.

Many counts were recorded for this clonotype. The chain uses TRBV10-3 and TRBJ2-5; maybe TRBD2 (6 bases). Deletions cut 6 bases from V and 7 bases from J, with 15 bases between. The germline V gene has CDR1 ENHRY and CDR2 SYGVKD. This CDR3 region has 13 residues. In DNA, the CDR3 is TGTGCCATCAGACCGGGACTCTTGGCGACCCAGTACTTC. Amino acids: CAIRPGLLATQYF.

This clonotype was seen a handful of times. The junction departs from germline at one end; a sequencing error may be responsible. This chain uses TRBV11-2 with TRBJ2-7, with TRBD1 matching over 7 bases. Germline assignment: CDR1 SGHAT and CDR2 FQNNGV. CDR3 length: 14 amino acids. The CDR3 spells CASTLDRASYEQYF. The CDR3 DNA follows: TGTGCCAGCACCTTAGACAGGGCCTCCTACGAGCAGTACTTC.

The chain joins TRBV5-1 to TRBJ2-3; 8 bases align to TRBD1. CDR1 is SGHRS and CDR2 is YFSETQ in the germline V gene. The CDR3 runs to 17 residues. V shed 2 bases, J shed 2 bases, and the junction held 10 bases outside the gene matches. CDR3 in DNA: TGCGCCAGCAGCTTCGACCTCCGGGACAGGAACACAGATACGCAGTATTTT. Translated, it gives CASSFDLRDRNTDTQYF.

In its sample, this clonotype was seen a few times. This chain joins TRBV7-8 and TRBJ1-1; a possible D gene is TRBD1 (6 bases). V dropped 5 bases and J dropped 10 bases, with 14 bases sitting between them. CDR1 and CDR2 from the germline V gene are SGHVS and FQNEAQ. The CDR3 loop spans 12 amino acids. The CDR3 nucleotides are TGTGCCAGCAGCCCCCAGGGGAGAAGAGCTTTCTTT. This gives the protein CASSPQGRRAFF.

This clonotype was detected a few times. The V and J genes are TRBV7-8 and TRBJ2-7, with TRBD1 identical over 10 bases. After removal of 4 bases from V and 4 bases from J, the junction contained 4 bases not matched to a gene. The CDR3 loop spans 14 amino acids. Per the germline V gene, CDR1 is SGHVS and CDR2 is FQNEAQ. CDR3: CASSSDRGLYEQYV. CDR3 coding DNA: TGTGCCAGCAGCTCAGACAGGGGGCTTTACGAGCAGTACGTC.

The chain joins TRBV6-6 to TRBJ2-2, with D hard to call. V was cut by 5 bases and J by 0 bases, with 13 bases left in between. The CDR3 loop spans 16 amino acids. Germline values: CDR1 MNHNY, CDR2 SVGAGI (reference sequence). The chain's CDR3 is CASSGFGRPNTGELFF. CDR3 nucleotide sequence: TGTGCCAGCAGTGGATTTGGGCGCCCGAACACCGGGGAGCTGTTTTTT.

The chain recombines TRBV7-4 with TRBJ2-7; 10 bases agree with TRBD1. The length of the CDR3 is 15 residues. The V gene end was trimmed by 7 bases and the J gene end by 10 bases; junction bases not matched to a gene: 16. Germline values: CDR1 SGHVT, CDR2 SQSDAQ. The CDR3 reads CASTRLTGQGILQYV. CDR3 nucleotides: TGTGCCAGCACCCGACTAACGGGACAGGGGATACTTCAGTACGTC.

This rearrangement joins TRBV6-2 or TRBV6-3 to TRBJ2-3, with unresolved D. The CDR3 loop spans 18 amino acids. Looked up from germline, CDR1 is MNHEY and CDR2 is SVGEGT. Trimming left V 0 bases short and J 4 bases short, with 20 bases between. CDR3 region: CASSYSIGSLDGADTQYF. The DNA for the CDR3 is TGTGCCAGCAGTTACTCGATTGGGTCCCTTGATGGTGCAGATACGCAGTATTTT.

This chain uses TRBV18 with TRBJ2-1, with 9 bases lining up with TRBD1. Germline assignment: CDR1 KGHSH and CDR2 LQKENI. J gave up 15 bases and V 4 bases, and 10 bases lay outside the gene matches. The CDR3 contains 13 residues. Here the CDR3 DNA reads TGTGCCAGCTCACAATCCGGGACAGGGTTCGGGTTCTTC. Translation: CASSQSGTGFGFF.